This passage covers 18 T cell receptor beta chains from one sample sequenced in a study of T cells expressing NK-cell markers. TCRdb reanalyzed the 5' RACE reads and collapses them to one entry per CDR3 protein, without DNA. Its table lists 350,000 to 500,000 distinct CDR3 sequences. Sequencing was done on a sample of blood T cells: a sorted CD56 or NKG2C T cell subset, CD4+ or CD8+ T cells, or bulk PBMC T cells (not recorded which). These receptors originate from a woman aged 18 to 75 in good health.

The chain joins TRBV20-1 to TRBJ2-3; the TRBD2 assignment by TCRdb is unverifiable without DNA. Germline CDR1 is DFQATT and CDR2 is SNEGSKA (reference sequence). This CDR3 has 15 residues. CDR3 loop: CSATLTLAGADTQYF.

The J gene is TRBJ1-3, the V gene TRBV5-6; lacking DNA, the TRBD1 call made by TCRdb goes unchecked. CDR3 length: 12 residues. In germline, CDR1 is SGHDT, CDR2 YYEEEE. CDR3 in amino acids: CASGQEGNTIYF.

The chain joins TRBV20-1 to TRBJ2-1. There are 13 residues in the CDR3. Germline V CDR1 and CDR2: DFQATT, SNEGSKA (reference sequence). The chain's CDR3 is CSAREFIYNEQFF.

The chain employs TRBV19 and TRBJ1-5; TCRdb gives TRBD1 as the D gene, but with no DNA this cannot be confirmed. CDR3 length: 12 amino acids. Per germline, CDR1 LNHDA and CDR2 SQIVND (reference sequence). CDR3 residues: CASSIGGQPQHF.

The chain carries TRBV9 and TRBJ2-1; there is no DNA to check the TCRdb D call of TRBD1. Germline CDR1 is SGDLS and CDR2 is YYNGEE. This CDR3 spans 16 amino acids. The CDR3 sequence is CASSVDPHKIYNEQFF.

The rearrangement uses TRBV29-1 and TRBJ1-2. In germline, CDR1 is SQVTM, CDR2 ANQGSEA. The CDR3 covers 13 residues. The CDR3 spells CSFVGEMVEGYTF.

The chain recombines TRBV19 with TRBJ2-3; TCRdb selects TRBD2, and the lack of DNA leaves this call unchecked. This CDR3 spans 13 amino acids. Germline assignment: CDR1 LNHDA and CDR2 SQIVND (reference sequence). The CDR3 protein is CASRRVDTDTQYF.

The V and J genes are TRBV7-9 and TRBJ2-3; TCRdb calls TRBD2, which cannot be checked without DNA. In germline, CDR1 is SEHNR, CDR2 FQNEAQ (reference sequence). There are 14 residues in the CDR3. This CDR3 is CASSTRREIDTQYF.

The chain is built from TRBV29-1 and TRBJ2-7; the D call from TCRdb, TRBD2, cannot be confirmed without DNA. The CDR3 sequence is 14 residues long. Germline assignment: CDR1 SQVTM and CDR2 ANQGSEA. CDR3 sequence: CSVARSGDSYEQYF.

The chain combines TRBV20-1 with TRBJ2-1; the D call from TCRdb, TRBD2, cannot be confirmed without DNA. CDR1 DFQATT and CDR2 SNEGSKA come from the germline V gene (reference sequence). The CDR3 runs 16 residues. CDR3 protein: CSARDPTSGRVNEQFF.

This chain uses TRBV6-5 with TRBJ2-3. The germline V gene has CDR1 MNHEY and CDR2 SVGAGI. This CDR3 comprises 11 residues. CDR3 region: CASRNHGTQYF.

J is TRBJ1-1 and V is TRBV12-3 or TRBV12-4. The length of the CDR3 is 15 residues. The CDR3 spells CASSYYLGMNTEAFF.

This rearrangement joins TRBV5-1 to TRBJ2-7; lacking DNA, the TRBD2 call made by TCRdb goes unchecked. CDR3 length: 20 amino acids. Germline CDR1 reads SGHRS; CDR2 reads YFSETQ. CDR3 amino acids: CASSLAEAGLAGGVYYEQYF.

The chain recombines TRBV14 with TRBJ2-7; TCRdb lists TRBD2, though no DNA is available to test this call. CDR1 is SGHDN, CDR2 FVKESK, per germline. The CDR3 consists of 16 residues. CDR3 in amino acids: CASSQDGLAGSYEQYF.

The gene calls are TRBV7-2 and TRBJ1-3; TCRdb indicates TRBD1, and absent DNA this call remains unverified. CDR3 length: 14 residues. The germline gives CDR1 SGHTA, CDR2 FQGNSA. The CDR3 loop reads CASSAPGQRNTIYF.

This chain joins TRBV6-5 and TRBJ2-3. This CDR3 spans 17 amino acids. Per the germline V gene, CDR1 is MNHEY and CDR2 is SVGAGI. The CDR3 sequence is CASSYGFGGSSTDTQYF.

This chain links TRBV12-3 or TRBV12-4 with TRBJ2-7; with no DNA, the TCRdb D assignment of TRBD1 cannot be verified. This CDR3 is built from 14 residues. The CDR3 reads CASSSSTATYEQYF.

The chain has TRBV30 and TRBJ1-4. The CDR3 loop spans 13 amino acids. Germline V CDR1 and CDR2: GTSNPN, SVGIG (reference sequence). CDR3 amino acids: CAWSLQLHEKLFF.